The 3 T cell receptor beta chains below were found in one sample sequenced in a study of OX40 agonist ivuxolimab in advanced cancers. This table comes from immunoSEQ multiplex PCR, and its TCRdb copy is limited to in-frame clones, with some not included. The sample lists nearly 25,000 clones, about 76% occurring once. The sample consisted of CD4+ or CD8+ T cells sorted from blood, taken in a trial of the OX40 agonist ivuxolimab. The source of these receptors is an adult with an advanced solid tumor such as melanoma, head and neck, liver or kidney cancer.

The rearrangement joins TRBV19 to TRBJ1-2, with 9 bases identical to TRBD1. Germline V gene data show CDR1 as LNHDA and CDR2 as SQIVND (reference sequence). The CDR3 spans 14 residues. Trimming at V came to 7 bases and at J to 7 bases, leaving 10 bases not matched to a gene. CDR3 region: CASTGTGLLGGYTF. The CDR3 coding sequence is TGTGCCAGTACCGGGACAGGGCTTCTTGGTGGCTACACCTTC.

V gene TRBV6-6 combines with J gene TRBJ1-6; D is unresolved. CDR3 length: 15 residues. Germline loops: CDR1 MNHNY, CDR2 SVGAGI (reference sequence). The germline V and J ends were trimmed by 5 bases and 10 bases, with 18 bases remaining between them. CDR3 region: CASSTPWEGQSPLHF. CDR3 DNA sequence: TGTGCCAGCAGTACGCCTTGGGAGGGTCAATCACCCCTCCACTTT.

This chain joins TRBV7-9 and TRBJ1-5; no definite D call. Trimming stripped 5 bases from V and 5 bases from J, with 10 bases between. Germline CDR1 is SEHNR and CDR2 is FQNEAQ (reference sequence). This CDR3 contains 13 residues. The CDR3 DNA is TGTGCCAGCAGCCCAACAGCGGATCAGCCCCAGCATTTT. It translates to CASSPTADQPQHF. Together with reference TRBV7-9 and TRBJ1-5, the CDR3 gives the full variable domain: DTGVSQNPRHKITKRGQNVTFRCDPISEHNRLYWYRQTLGQGPEFLTYFQNEAQLEKSRLLSDRFSAERPKGSFSTLEIQRTEQGDSAMYLCASSPTADQPQHFGDGTRLSIL.